One and the same sample provided the 6 T cell receptor beta chains below, sequenced in a study of early T cells in non-severe SARS-CoV-2 infection. TCRdb fed the 5' RACE reads into MiXCR, producing one record per CDR3 protein. This table has 60,000 to 75,000 distinct CDR3 sequences, around 10% appearing once. Source: whole blood, taken at baseline. The receptors shown here come from an adult who was a healthcare worker with PCR-confirmed SARS-CoV-2 infection or an uninfected control (not recorded which).

This clonotype was observed many times. V gene TRBV20-1 combines with J gene TRBJ1-1; tentatively, D is TRBD1 (6 bases). V shed 3 bases and J shed 3 bases, with 11 bases lying between them. Per the germline V gene, CDR1 is DFQATT and CDR2 is SNEGSKA (reference sequence). This CDR3 region has 13 residues. The CDR3 reads CSARSGADTEAFF. The DNA of the CDR3 is TGCAGTGCTAGGTCGGGGGCCGACACTGAAGCTTTCTTT.

The chain joins TRBV5-1 to TRBJ1-3; 10 bases are a match to TRBD1. J gave up 2 bases and V 4 bases, and 3 bases lay outside the gene matches. In germline, CDR1 is SGHRS, CDR2 YFSETQ. The CDR3 length is 15 residues. CDR3 coding DNA: TGCGCCAGCAGCGCGGGGACAGGGGCTGGAAACACCATATATTTT. Protein sequence: CASSAGTGAGNTIYF.

In regard to this clonotype: At one end, the junction sequence differs from germline, possibly due to a read error. The V gene is TRBV18, the J gene TRBJ1-2; D unresolved. The CDR3 is 13 amino acids. CDR1 and CDR2 (germline): KGHSH, LQKENI. CDR3 loop: CASSPGRGYGCTF. CDR3 DNA: TGTGCCAGCTCACCAGGGCGCGGTTATGGCTGCACCTTC.

This clonotype was seen a handful of times. This chain uses TRBV2 with TRBJ2-5; TRBD2 aligns across 13 bases. Germline V gene data show CDR1 as SNHLY and CDR2 as FYNNEI. The CDR3 covers 15 residues. J lost 4 bases, V lost 8 bases, and 7 bases had no gene match. The CDR3 nucleotides read TGTGCCAGCGGGAGGACTAGCGGGAGTCGAGAGACCCAGTACTTC. Translated: CASGRTSGSRETQYF.

The rearrangement uses TRBV24-1 and TRBJ2-5; 8 nucleotides match TRBD1. The J segment lost 5 bases and the V segment lost 3 bases, leaving 4 bases of the junction unmatched. Germline V gene sequence: CDR1 KGHDR, CDR2 SFDVKD. The CDR3 runs 14 residues. This chain's CDR3 is CATSDGQGVETQYF. The CDR3 DNA reads TGTGCCACCAGTGATGGACAGGGTGTGGAGACCCAGTACTTC.

The sample holds a few counts of this clonotype. V and J are TRBV5-1 and TRBJ2-1; TRBD2 might be the D (5 bases). Trimming pared 0 bases from V and 1 base from J, leaving 8 bases between. The CDR3 has 15 amino acids. CDR1 is SGHRS and CDR2 is YFSETQ in the germline V gene. CDR3 sequence: CASSLVGDSYNEQFF. The CDR3 coding sequence is TGCGCCAGCAGCTTGGTGGGAGATTCCTACAATGAGCAGTTCTTC.